This T cell receptor beta chain was observed in a study of CXCR3 chemokines and chemotherapy response in bladder cancer. The CDR3 is 17 amino acids. Trimming removed 4 bases at V and 3 bases at J, with 22 bases between. Germline CDR1 and CDR2: WNHNN and SYGVQD (reference sequence). TCRdb independently ran MiXCR on the PCR reads; one entry per CDR3 protein. In the table there are over 3,000 distinct CDR3 sequences, 17% of which are singletons. This sample was obtained from a patient whose treatment included neoadjuvant chemotherapy. The gene calls are TRBV10-1 and TRBJ2-7; D might be TRBD1 (5 bases). The sequence derives from a human donor with bladder cancer that did not respond to neoadjuvant chemotherapy. CDR3 protein: CASSALKIQPDNYEQYF. For the CDR3, the DNA is TGCGCCAGCAGTGCCCTGAAGATCCAACCGGACAACTACGAGCAGTACTTC.